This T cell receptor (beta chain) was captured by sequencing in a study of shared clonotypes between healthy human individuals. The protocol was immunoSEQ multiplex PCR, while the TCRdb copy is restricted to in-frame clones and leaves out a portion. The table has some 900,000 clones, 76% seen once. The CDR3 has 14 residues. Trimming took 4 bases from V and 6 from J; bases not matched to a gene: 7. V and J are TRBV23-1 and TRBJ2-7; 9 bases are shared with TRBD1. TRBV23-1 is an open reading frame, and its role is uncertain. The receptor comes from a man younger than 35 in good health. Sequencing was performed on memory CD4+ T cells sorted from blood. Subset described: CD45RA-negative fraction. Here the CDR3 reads CASSLTGQGGEQYF. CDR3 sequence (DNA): TGCGCCAGCAGTCTTACGGGACAGGGAGGCGAGCAGTACTTC.